This T cell receptor (beta chain) is drawn from a study of glioma-infiltrating T cells after dendritic cell vaccination. Whole-study context: Dendritic cell vaccination trial patients had either newly diagnosed or recurrent glioblastoma. The study's findings and limits: The cohort had few patients with full blood and tumor sets.

A remark on this clone: Its antigen remains unidentified.

The primer mix had 60 V beta and 13 J beta primers. Sequencing was performed with immunoSEQ multiplex PCR; in TCRdb, only in-frame clones are kept and a portion is missing. This table has more than 95,000 clones, around 80% appearing once. The length of the CDR3 is 11 residues. V dropped 4 bases and J dropped 6 bases, with 7 bases sitting between them. Germline CDR1 SQVTM, CDR2 ANQGSEA. Sample time point: after dendritic cell vaccination, including at tumor progression/relapse. The chain couples TRBV29-1 to TRBJ2-1; D not resolved. Sequenced material: blood, taken after dendritic cell vaccination. This sequence originates from a human donor with glioblastoma. CDR3 amino acids: CSVAVFNEQFF. The CDR3 nucleotides are TGCAGCGTTGCGGTCTTCAATGAGCAGTTCTTC.